This TCR beta chain comes out of a study of OX40 agonist ivuxolimab in advanced cancers. Study overall: With a range of about 20 to 79, age averaged approximately 60 years, and 75% to 90% were male. Allowance was made for prior anti-PD-1, anti-PD-L1 or anti-CTLA-4 therapy, and 40% had some.

There are 14 residues in the CDR3. The germline CDR1 and CDR2 sequences are SQVTM and ANQGSEA. V lost 4 bases, J lost 0 bases, and 12 bases lay in between. General study findings and limits: Expanded clones belonging to CD8+ T cells outnumbered, on average, those of CD4+.

As to this clone: Its specificity is not known.

Peripheral blood came from all dose cohorts at three timepoints. Profiling relied on immunoSEQ multiplex PCR, and the TCRdb table lists in-frame clones only, not all of them. The sample consists of about 82,000 clones, roughly 92% of them appearing once. This rearrangement joins TRBV29-1 to TRBJ1-1, with D possibly matching TRBD1 (5 bases). The TCR was taken from an adult with an advanced solid tumor such as melanoma, head and neck, liver or kidney cancer. Sequencing was performed on CD4+ or CD8+ T cells sorted from blood, taken in a trial of the OX40 agonist ivuxolimab. In DNA, the CDR3 is TGCAGCGTTGTTCCAGGGTTCCTGAACACTGAAGCTTTCTTT. The encoded protein is CSVVPGFLNTEAFF.